The sequence of this T cell receptor (beta chain) was determined in a study of cytomegalovirus exposure and HLA in healthy donors. Study in general: Previous work identified roughly 120 million unique TCR beta sequences from roughly 180 million T cells.

Worth noting for this clone: Antigen specificity is unknown.

General observations from the study: A missense DCLRE1C variant was associated with V- and J-gene trimming of TCR beta chains in a later analysis, and an independent cohort replicated the association. Rare sequences made up most TCRs, while some public TCRs were found in many donors.

V was pared by 5 bases and J by 0 bases, with 19 bases between. CDR1 and CDR2 from the germline V gene are LNHDA and SQIVND (reference sequence). The CDR3 covers 18 residues. Primers included in the PCR were 60 Vbeta and 13 Jbeta primers. Authors' methods: Unique TCR beta chains numbered around 80 million in a later analysis, with about 9.9 million shared. The method was immunoSEQ multiplex PCR; TCRdb's version includes in-frame clones alone and lacks a portion of them. That table is the source of V, J and clone size, and D and trimming were worked out from the DNA. The sample lists fewer than 250,000 clones, about 80% occurring once.

The origin of this receptor is a woman in her forties in good health and CMV-seronegative. V gene TRBV19 combines with J gene TRBJ2-2; D is possibly TRBD1 (6 bases). The sample was PBMCs. The CDR3 coding sequence is TGTGCCAGTAGTCCGCACCCCACAGGGTCTCCGAACACCGGGGAGCTGTTTTTT. It yields the protein CASSPHPTGSPNTGELFF.